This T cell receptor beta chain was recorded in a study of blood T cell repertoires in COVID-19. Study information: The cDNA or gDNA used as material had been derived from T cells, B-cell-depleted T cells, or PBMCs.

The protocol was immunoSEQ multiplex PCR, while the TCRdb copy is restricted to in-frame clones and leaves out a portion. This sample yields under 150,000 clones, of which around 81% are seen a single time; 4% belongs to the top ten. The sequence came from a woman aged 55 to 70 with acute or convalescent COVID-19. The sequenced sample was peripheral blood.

CDR3: CASSRGQGSGTGELFF. CDR3 coding DNA: TGTGCCAGCAGCCGGGGACAGGGTTCGGGTACCGGGGAGCTGTTTTTT. This chain connects TRBV3-1 (or the pseudogene TRBV3-2) to TRBJ2-2; TRBD1 aligns across 9 bases. V was pared by 4 bases and J by 5 bases, with 8 bases of the junction left unmatched. The CDR3 loop spans 16 amino acids. Looked up from germline, CDR1 is LGHDT and CDR2 is YNNKEL (reference sequence).